The next 8 T cell receptor beta chains were all read from a single sample in a study of blood T cell repertoires in COVID-19. Method: immunoSEQ multiplex PCR; TCRdb's copy keeps in-frame clones and lacks some. The sample has around 100,000 clones, roughly 81% seen once. The sequenced sample was peripheral blood. The receptor source for this set is a man aged 40-49 years with active or convalescent COVID-19.

The CDR3 DNA reads as TGTGCCAGCAAGTGGCTGGGACAGGCAACCTACGAGCAGTACTTC. This translates into CASKWLGQATYEQYF. J is TRBJ2-7 and V is TRBV6-5, with 8 positions matching TRBD1. Trimming took 7 bases from V and 2 from J; bases not matched to a gene: 10. CDR3 length: 15 amino acids. Germline V gene lookup returns CDR1 MNHEY and CDR2 SVGAGI.

The gene calls are TRBV11-2 and TRBJ1-2, with 9 nucleotides matching TRBD1. With V trimmed by 1 base and J by 10 bases, 7 bases remained unmatched. CDR3 size: 14 residues. Germline assignment: CDR1 SGHAT and CDR2 FQNNGV. CDR3 in DNA: TGTGCCAGCAGCTTAGTGGGGACAGGGTACGACTACACCTTC. As protein: CASSLVGTGYDYTF.

The chain has TRBV6-5 and TRBJ2-7; the match to TRBD2 covers 9 bases. The CDR3 has 13 amino acids. Germline-derived CDR1 and CDR2 are MNHEY and SVGAGI. With 8 bases clipped from V and 6 bases from J, the junction kept 8 bases outside the gene matches. CDR3 sequence reads: CASAGGALGEQYF. DNA of the CDR3: TGTGCCAGCGCGGGGGGGGCGCTTGGCGAGCAGTACTTC.

This clone was observed a single time. The V gene is TRBV18, the J gene TRBJ1-6, with a tentative D call TRBD1 (5 bases). The V gene lost 4 bases and the J gene lost 2 bases, with 12 bases spanning the gap. This CDR3 comprises 16 residues. Germline CDR1 reads KGHSH; CDR2 reads LQKENI. CDR3 loop: CASSRGGEAYNSPLHF. The CDR3 DNA reads as TGTGCCAGCTCACGGGGAGGGGAGGCCTATAATTCACCCCTCCACTTT.

The chain uses TRBV2 and TRBJ2-2, with TRBD2 matching over 10 bases. The trim removed 2 bases at V and 8 bases at J, leaving 2 bases unmatched. The CDR3 has 14 residues. Germline-derived CDR1 and CDR2 are SNHLY and FYNNEI. The CDR3 nucleotides are TGTGCCAGCAGTGAATCTAGCGGGGGAGGGGAGCTGTTTTTT. This translates into CASSESSGGGELFF. The full variable domain, rest sourced from reference TRBV2 and TRBJ2-2, is EPEVTQTPSHQVTQMGQEVILRCVPISNHLYFYWYRQILGQKVEFLVSFYNNEISEKSEIFDDQFSVERPDGSNFTLKIRSTKLEDSAMYFCASSESSGGGELFFGEGSRLTVL.

The chain carries TRBV27 and TRBJ2-2; D call uncertain. CDR3 length: 13 amino acids. From germline, CDR1 is MNHEY and CDR2 SMNVEV (reference sequence). Trimming stripped 5 bases from V and 3 bases from J, with 7 bases between. CDR3: CASSHRDTGELFF. CDR3 nucleotide sequence: TGTGCCAGCAGTCACCGGGACACCGGGGAGCTGTTTTTT.

V usage is TRBV29-1 and J usage is TRBJ2-1; a possible D gene is TRBD1 (6 bases). V shed 6 bases and J shed 0 bases, with 15 bases lying between them. CDR1 and CDR2 (germline): SQVTM, ANQGSEA. The CDR3 covers 15 residues. This CDR3 reads CSVNDRPGSYNEQFF. CDR3 in DNA: TGCAGCGTCAACGACAGGCCCGGCTCCTACAATGAGCAGTTCTTC.

The chain carries TRBV27 and TRBJ2-1, with a possible D match to TRBD1 (5 bases). Trimming took off 4 bases at V and 7 bases at J, with 8 bases between the two ends. CDR1 is MNHEY, CDR2 SMNVEV, per germline (reference sequence). The CDR3 totals 12 residues. CDR3 nucleotides: TGTGCCAGCAGTTCTAGGGGAAATGAGCAGTTCTTC. Amino acids: CASSSRGNEQFF.